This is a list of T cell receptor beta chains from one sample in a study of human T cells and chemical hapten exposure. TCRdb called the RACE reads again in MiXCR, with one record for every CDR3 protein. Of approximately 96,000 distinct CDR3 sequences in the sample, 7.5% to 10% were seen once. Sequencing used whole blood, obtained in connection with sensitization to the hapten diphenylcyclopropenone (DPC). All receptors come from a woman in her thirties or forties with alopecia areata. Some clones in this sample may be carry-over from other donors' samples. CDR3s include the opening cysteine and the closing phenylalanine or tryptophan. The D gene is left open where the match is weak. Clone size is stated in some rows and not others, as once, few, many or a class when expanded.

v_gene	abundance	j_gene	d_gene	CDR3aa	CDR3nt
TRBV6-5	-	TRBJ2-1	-	CASSYELNHNEQFF	TGTGCCAGCAGTTACGAGCTTAACCACAATGAGCAGTTCTTC
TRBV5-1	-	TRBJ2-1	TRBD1	CASRSGTGVEQFF	TGCGCCAGCAGGTCCGGGACAGGGGTGGAGCAGTTCTTC
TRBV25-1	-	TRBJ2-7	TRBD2	CASSDPTSGVGSQQYF	TGTGCCAGCAGTGATCCGACTAGCGGGGTTGGTTCCCAGCAGTACTTC
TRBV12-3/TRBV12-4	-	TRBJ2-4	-	CASSLGGSKNIQYF	TGTGCCAGCAGTCTCGGTGGATCCAAAAACATTCAGTACTTC
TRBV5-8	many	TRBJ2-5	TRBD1	CASQTGLTLQETQYF	TGTGCCAGCCAGACAGGGCTTACCCTCCAAGAGACCCAGTACTTC
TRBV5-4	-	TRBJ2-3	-	CASSLYAADTQYF	TGTGCCAGCAGCTTGTACGCTGCAGATACGCAGTATTTT
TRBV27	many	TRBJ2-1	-	CASSLGRGNEQFF	TGTGCCAGCAGTTTGGGCCGGGGCAATGAGCAGTTCTTC
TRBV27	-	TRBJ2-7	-	CASSLSGTPYEQYF	TGTGCCAGCAGTTTATCGGGGACCCCCTACGAGCAGTACTTC
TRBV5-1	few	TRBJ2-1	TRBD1	CASSLSGQVTNEQFF	TGCGCCAGCAGCTTGTCGGGACAGGTAACCAATGAGCAGTTCTTC
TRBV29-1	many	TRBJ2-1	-	CSGLYYNEQFF	TGCAGCGGACTTTACTACAATGAGCAGTTCTTC
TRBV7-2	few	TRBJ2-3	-	CASSLVVAAADTQYF	TGTGCCAGCAGCTTAGTTGTGGCGGCGGCAGATACGCAGTATTTT
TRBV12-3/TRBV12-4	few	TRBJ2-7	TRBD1	CASSFAGGEQYF	TGTGCCAGCAGTTTTGCAGGGGGCGAGCAGTACTTC
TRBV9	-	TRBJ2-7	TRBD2	CASSEGLADYEQYF	TGTGCCAGCAGCGAGGGACTAGCTGATTACGAGCAGTACTTC
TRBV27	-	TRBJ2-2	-	CASSRPGVGGELFF	TGTGCCAGCAGTAGGCCAGGGGTGGGCGGGGAGCTGTTTTTT
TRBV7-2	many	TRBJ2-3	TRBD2	CASSPATSGSGKDTQYF	TGTGCCAGCAGCCCCGCGACTAGCGGGAGTGGGAAAGATACGCAGTATTTT
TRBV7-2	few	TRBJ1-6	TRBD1	CASSPPTSGGRSYNSPLHF	TGTGCCAGCAGCCCGCCAACCTCAGGGGGAAGGTCCTATAATTCACCCCTCCACTTT
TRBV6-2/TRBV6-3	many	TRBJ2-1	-	CATRDSSYNEQFF	TGTGCCACCCGAGATTCCTCCTACAATGAGCAGTTCTTC
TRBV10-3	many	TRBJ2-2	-	CAITGSGRGGIGELFF	TGTGCCATCACCGGGAGCGGCCGAGGAGGCATCGGGGAGCTGTTTTTT
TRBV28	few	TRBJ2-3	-	CASKGQDTQYF	TGTGCCAGCAAGGGGCAGGATACGCAGTATTTT
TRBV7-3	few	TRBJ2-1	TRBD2	CASSLTGPAGDSYNEQFF	TGTGCCAGCAGCTTAACGGGGCCAGCGGGAGACTCCTACAATGAGCAGTTCTTC
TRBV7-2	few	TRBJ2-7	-	CASSLEIWSSYEQYF	TGTGCCAGCAGCTTAGAGATCTGGAGCTCCTACGAGCAGTACTTC
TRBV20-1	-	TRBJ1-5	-	CSASPPTAYQPQHF	TGCAGTGCTAGTCCCCCGACAGCTTATCAGCCCCAGCATTTT
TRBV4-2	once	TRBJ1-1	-	CASSQTGTGLEAFF	TGTGCCAGCAGCCAAACTGGGACGGGCCTTGAAGCTTTCTTT
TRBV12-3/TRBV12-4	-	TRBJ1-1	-	CASSLGTPRGTEAFF	TGTGCCAGCAGTTTAGGAACCCCCAGGGGCACTGAAGCTTTCTTT
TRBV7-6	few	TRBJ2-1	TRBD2	CASSATGTSGNEQFF	TGTGCCAGCAGCGCAACCGGGACTAGCGGCAATGAGCAGTTCTTC
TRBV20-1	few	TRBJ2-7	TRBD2	CSADSSSGGYEQYF	TGCAGTGCTGACTCCTCTAGCGGGGGGTACGAGCAGTACTTC
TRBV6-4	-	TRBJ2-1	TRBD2	CASSEGQREAGEQFF	TGTGCCAGCAGTGAGGGCCAGCGGGAGGCGGGTGAGCAGTTCTTC
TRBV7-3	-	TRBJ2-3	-	CASSRPGTDTQYF	TGTGCCAGCAGCCGCCCGGGTACAGATACGCAGTATTTT
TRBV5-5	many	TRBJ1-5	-	CASSMMGGNQPQHF	TGTGCCAGCAGCATGATGGGGGGCAATCAGCCCCAGCATTTT
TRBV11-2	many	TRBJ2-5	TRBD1	CASSQGAGLLYQETQYF	TGTGCCAGCAGCCAGGGGGCCGGCCTCCTGTACCAAGAGACCCAGTACTTC
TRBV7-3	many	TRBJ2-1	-	CASSLRGLELHFSYNEQFF	TGTGCCAGCAGCTTAAGAGGGCTAGAACTCCACTTTTCCTACAATGAGCAGTTCTTC
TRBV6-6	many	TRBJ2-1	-	CASSYFIGGEGVYNEQFF	TGTGCCAGCAGTTACTTTATCGGCGGGGAAGGGGTTTACAATGAGCAGTTCTTC
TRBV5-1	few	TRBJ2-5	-	CASSLRSGETQYF	TGCGCCAGCAGCCTGCGGAGTGGGGAGACCCAGTACTTC
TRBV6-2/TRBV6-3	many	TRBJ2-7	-	CASSVNRVYEQYF	TGTGCCAGCAGTGTTAACAGGGTCTACGAGCAGTACTTC
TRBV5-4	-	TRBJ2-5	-	CASSFPGSVETQYF	TGTGCCAGCAGCTTTCCAGGGAGCGTGGAGACCCAGTACTTC
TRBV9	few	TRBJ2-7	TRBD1	CASSRAGQGAFYEQYF	TGTGCCAGCAGCCGCGCGGGGCAGGGGGCTTTCTACGAGCAGTACTTC
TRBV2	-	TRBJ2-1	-	CASSKGYNEQFF	TGTGCCAGCAGCAAGGGGTACAATGAGCAGTTCTTC
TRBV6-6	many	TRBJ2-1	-	CASSEGIGSYNEQFF	TGTGCCAGCAGCGAGGGTATAGGATCCTACAATGAGCAGTTCTTC
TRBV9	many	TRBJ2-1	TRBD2	CASSVGSGRGERRSYNEQFF	TGTGCCAGCAGCGTAGGTAGCGGGAGAGGGGAGCGGAGATCCTACAATGAGCAGTTCTTC
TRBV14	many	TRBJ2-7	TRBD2	CASSPGTSGSYEQYF	TGTGCCAGCAGCCCTGGGACTAGCGGGAGCTACGAGCAGTACTTC
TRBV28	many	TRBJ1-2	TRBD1	CASSFPPNFTGEKGGYTF	TGTGCCAGCAGTTTTCCCCCCAACTTTACAGGGGAAAAAGGAGGCTACACCTTC
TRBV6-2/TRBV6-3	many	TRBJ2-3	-	CASSYSSSDTDTQYF	TGTGCCAGCAGTTACTCTTCTAGCGACACAGATACGCAGTATTTT
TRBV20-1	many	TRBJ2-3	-	CSPLNSGSTDTQYF	TGCAGCCCCCTCAATAGTGGGTCAACAGATACGCAGTATTTT